The clone carrying this TCR beta chain showed up just a few times. What it recognizes is unknown. The entry originates in a study of cytomegalovirus exposure and HLA in healthy donors. Broader study findings: One variant, a missense change in DCLRE1C, was linked in a later analysis to TCR beta V- and J-gene trimming. The likely origin of a cluster of highly shared sequence variants was a sequencing artifact.

Healthy donors of bone marrow made up the group. The PCR used 60 Vbeta and 13 Jbeta primers. Authors' processing steps: The authors later counted around 80 million unique TCR beta chains, some 12 million of them shared. Only in-frame clones appear in the TCRdb table, and some are missing; sequencing was by immunoSEQ multiplex PCR. The V and J calls and the clone size are those of that table, but D and trimming were determined from the DNA. There are some 180,000 clones in the sample; roughly a tenth occur only once, and 1% to 1.5% lies in the top ten. V dropped 1 base and J dropped 5; count of bases not matched to a gene: 7. Germline V gives CDR1 LNHDA, CDR2 SQIVND (reference sequence). The CDR3 runs 16 residues.

The sequence came from a woman aged 25-40 years in good health and CMV-seropositive. The chain couples TRBV19 to TRBJ2-7; 11 bases match TRBD1. The sample comprised PBMCs. The CDR3 DNA is TGTGCCAGTAGTATAGGGCGGACAGGGGGCCGGAACGAGCAGTACTTC. Amino acids: CASSIGRTGGRNEQYF.